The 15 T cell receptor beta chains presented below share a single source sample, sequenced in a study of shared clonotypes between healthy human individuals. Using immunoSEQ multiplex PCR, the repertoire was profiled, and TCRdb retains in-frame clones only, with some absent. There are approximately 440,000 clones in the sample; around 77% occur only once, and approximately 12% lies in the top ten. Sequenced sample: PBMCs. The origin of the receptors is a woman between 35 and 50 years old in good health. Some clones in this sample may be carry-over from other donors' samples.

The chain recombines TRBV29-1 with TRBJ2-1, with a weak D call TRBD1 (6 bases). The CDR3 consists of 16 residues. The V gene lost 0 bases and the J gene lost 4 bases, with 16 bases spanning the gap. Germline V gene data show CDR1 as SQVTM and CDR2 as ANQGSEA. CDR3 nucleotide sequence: TGCAGCGTTGAAGATCCGTCCGACAGGAGTTACAATGAGCAGTTCTTC. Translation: CSVEDPSDRSYNEQFF.

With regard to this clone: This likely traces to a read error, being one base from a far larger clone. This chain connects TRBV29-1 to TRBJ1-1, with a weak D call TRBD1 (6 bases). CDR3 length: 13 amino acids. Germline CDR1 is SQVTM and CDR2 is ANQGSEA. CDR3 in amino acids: CSVGTLLNTKAFF. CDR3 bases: TGCAGCGTCGGGACACTTCTGAACACTAAAGCTTTCTTT.

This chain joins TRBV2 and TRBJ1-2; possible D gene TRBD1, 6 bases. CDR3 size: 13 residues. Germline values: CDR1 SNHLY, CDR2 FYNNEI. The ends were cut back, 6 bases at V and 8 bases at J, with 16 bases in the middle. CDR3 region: CASSRDTGGGYTF. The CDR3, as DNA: TGTGCCAGCAGCCGGGACACAGGTGGAGGCTACACCTTC.

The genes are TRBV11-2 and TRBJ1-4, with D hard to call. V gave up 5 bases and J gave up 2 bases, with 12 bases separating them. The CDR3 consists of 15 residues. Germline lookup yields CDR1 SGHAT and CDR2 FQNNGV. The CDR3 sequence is CASSLLSATNEKLFF. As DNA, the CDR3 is TGTGCCAGCAGCCTCCTCTCGGCCACTAATGAAAAACTGTTTTTT.

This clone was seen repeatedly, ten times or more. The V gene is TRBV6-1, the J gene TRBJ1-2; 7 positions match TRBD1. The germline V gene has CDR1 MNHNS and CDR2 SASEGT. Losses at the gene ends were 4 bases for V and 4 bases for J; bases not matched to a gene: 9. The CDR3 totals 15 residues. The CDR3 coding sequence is TGTGCCAGCAGTGTAGGCCTACAGGGGACCTATGGCTACACCTTC. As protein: CASSVGLQGTYGYTF.

In nucleotides, the CDR3 is TGTGCCAGCAGCTTAGGGGGACTAGCGGGAGGGAGAATTTACAATGAGCAGTTCTTC. Translation: CASSLGGLAGGRIYNEQFF. V and J are TRBV11-3 and TRBJ2-1; 16 positions agree with TRBD2. The CDR3 spans 19 residues. V trimming: 1 base; J trimming: 4 bases; junction bases outside the gene matches: 7. Germline values: CDR1 SGHNT, CDR2 YENEEA.

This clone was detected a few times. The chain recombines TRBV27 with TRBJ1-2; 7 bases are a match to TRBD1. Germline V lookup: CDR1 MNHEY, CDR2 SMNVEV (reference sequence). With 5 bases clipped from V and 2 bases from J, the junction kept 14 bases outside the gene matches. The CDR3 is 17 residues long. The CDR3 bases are TGTGCCAGCAGTCCCTCGGACAGGCCTCCGACGAACTATGGCTACACCTTC. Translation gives CASSPSDRPPTNYGYTF.

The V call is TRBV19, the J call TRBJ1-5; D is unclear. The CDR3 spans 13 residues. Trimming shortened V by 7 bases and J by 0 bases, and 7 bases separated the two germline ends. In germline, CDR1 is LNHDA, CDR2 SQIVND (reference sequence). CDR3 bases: TGTGCCAGTAAGCCCTCTAGCAATCAGCCCCAGCATTTT. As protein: CASKPSSNQPQHF.

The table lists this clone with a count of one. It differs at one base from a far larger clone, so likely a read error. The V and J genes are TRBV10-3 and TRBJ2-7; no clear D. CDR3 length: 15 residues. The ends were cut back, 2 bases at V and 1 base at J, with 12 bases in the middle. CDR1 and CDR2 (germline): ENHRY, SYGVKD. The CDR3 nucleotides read TGTGCCATCAGTGAGAGGCCTTCGTCGTCCTACGAGCAGTACTTC. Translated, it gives CAISERPSSSYEQYF.

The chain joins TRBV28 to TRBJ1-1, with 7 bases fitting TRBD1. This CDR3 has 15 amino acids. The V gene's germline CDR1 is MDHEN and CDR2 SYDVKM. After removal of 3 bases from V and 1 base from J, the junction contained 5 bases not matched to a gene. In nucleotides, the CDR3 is TGTGCCAGCAGTTTTTGGACAGGAGGGAACACTGAAGCTTTCTTT. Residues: CASSFWTGGNTEAFF.

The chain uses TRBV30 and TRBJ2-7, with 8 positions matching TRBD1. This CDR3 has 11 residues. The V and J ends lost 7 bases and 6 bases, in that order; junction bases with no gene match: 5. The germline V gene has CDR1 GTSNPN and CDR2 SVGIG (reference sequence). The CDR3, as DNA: TGTGCCTATCAGGGGGCCGGCGAGCAGTACTTC. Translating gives CAYQGAGEQYF.

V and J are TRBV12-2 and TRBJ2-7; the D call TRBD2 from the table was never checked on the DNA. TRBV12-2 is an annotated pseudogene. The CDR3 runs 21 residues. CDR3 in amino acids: CASRLANSGTSGRKSSYEQYF. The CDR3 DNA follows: TGTGCAAGTCGCTTAGCCAACTCCGGGACTAGCGGGAGGAAAAGCTCCTACGAGCAGTACTTC.

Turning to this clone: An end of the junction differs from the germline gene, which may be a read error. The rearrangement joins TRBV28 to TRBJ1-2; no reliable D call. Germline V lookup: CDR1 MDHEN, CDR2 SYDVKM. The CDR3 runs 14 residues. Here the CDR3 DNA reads TGTGCCAGCAGTTTATTCACCAGGAACTATGGCTACGCCTTC. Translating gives CASSLFTRNYGYAF.

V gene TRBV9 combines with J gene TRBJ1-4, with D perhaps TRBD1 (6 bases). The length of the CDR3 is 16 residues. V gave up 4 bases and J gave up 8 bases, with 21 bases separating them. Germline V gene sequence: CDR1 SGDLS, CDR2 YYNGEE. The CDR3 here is CASSPGAGRIGEKLFF. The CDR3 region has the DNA TGTGCCAGCAGCCCAGGGGCGGGGAGGATAGGAGAAAAACTGTTTTTT.

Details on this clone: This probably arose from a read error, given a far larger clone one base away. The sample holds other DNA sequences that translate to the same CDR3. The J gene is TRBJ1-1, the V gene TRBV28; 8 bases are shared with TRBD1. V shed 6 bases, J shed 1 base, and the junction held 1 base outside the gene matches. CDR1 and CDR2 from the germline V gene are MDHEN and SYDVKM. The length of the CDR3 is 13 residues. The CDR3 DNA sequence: TGTGCCAGCAGAGGGACAGGGAACACTGAAGCTTTCTTT. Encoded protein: CASRGTGNTEAFF.